A selection of T cell receptor beta chains follows, all from one sample in a study of cytomegalovirus exposure and HLA in healthy donors. The data were produced by immunoSEQ multiplex PCR, yet TCRdb's version contains in-frame clones alone and is incomplete. The sample lists 150,000 to 200,000 clones, just over 75% seen once, with around 1.9% in the top ten. Sequencing used PBMCs. The receptors here all came from a man aged 25 to 40 in good health and CMV-seronegative. Each CDR3 is given with its conserved first and last residue. Each record gives: J gene, clone size, D gene, V gene, CDR3 DNA, CDR3 protein. D genes are given only for firm matches. Size is omitted from some rows. Given values are once, few, many or a class for expanded clones.

j_call: TRBJ1-4; clone_size: NA; d_call: NA; v_call: TRBV27; cdr3_nt: TGTGCCAGCACTGGGGGCCTCCTAAATGAAAAACTGTTTTTT; cdr3_aa: CASTGGLLNEKLFF
j_call: TRBJ2-1; clone_size: NA; d_call: TRBD2; v_call: TRBV7-8; cdr3_nt: TGTGCCAGCAGCCTCGGCGGGGGGGCTAGAGAGCAGTTCTTC; cdr3_aa: CASSLGGGAREQFF
j_call: TRBJ1-5; clone_size: NA; d_call: NA; v_call: TRBV5-5; cdr3_nt: TGTGCCAGCAGCTTGGAGGGGTCCCAGCCCCAGCATTTT; cdr3_aa: CASSLEGSQPQHF
j_call: TRBJ2-7; clone_size: NA; d_call: NA; v_call: TRBV15; cdr3_nt: TGTGCCACCTGGGGACATTCGATCTTC; cdr3_aa: CATWGHSIF
j_call: TRBJ2-7; clone_size: few; d_call: NA; v_call: TRBV29-1; cdr3_nt: TGCAGCGTTGTGAGCAGGTCCTACGAGCAGTACTTC; cdr3_aa: CSVVSRSYEQYF
j_call: TRBJ2-2; clone_size: NA; d_call: TRBD2; v_call: TRBV6-6; cdr3_nt: TGTGCCAGCAGTACCCCGACTAGCGGGAGCACCGGGGAGCTGTTTTTT; cdr3_aa: CASSTPTSGSTGELFF
j_call: TRBJ2-3; clone_size: NA; d_call: NA; v_call: TRBV6-4; cdr3_nt: TGTGCCAGCAGCCGGGACTTCACAGATACGCAGTATTTT; cdr3_aa: CASSRDFTDTQYF
j_call: TRBJ2-3; clone_size: NA; d_call: NA; v_call: TRBV18; cdr3_nt: TGTGCCAGCTCACCAGGGTCGGCACCGGGTACGCAGTATTTT; cdr3_aa: CASSPGSAPGTQYF
j_call: TRBJ2-2; clone_size: NA; d_call: TRBD2; v_call: TRBV30; cdr3_nt: TGTGCCTGGAGACTAGCGGGAGGATCCGGGGAGCTGTTTTTT; cdr3_aa: CAWRLAGGSGELFF
j_call: TRBJ2-6; clone_size: NA; d_call: NA; v_call: TRBV5-1; cdr3_nt: TGCGCCAGCAGCCTACAGGACTCTGGGGCCAACGTCCTGACTTTC; cdr3_aa: CASSLQDSGANVLTF
j_call: TRBJ2-1; clone_size: NA; d_call: NA; v_call: TRBV15; cdr3_nt: TGTGCCACCAGCAGAGAGAGGACTAATGAGCAGTTCTTC; cdr3_aa: CATSRERTNEQFF
j_call: TRBJ2-1; clone_size: NA; d_call: NA; v_call: TRBV7-3; cdr3_nt: TGTGCCAGCAGCTTAAATCCAGCAGGGGCCAATGAGCAGTTCTTC; cdr3_aa: CASSLNPAGANEQFF
j_call: TRBJ1-1; clone_size: NA; d_call: NA; v_call: TRBV6-1; cdr3_nt: TGTGCCAGCAGTGAACGGTGGGGGGAAACTGAAGCTTTCTTT; cdr3_aa: CASSERWGETEAFF
j_call: TRBJ2-3; clone_size: NA; d_call: NA; v_call: TRBV5-4; cdr3_nt: TGTGCCAGCAGCTCCGGAGGCCACAGCACAGATACGCAGTATTTT; cdr3_aa: CASSSGGHSTDTQYF
j_call: TRBJ2-4; clone_size: NA; d_call: NA; v_call: TRBV28; cdr3_nt: TGTGCCAGCAGTCCCTCCACTCTAGTAGGCAACATTCAGTACTTC; cdr3_aa: CASSPSTLVGNIQYF
j_call: TRBJ2-7; clone_size: NA; d_call: TRBD2; v_call: TRBV28; cdr3_nt: TGTGCCAGCAGCCTCTATCGGACTAGCGGGAGCTACGAGCAGTACTTC; cdr3_aa: CASSLYRTSGSYEQYF
j_call: TRBJ2-7; clone_size: NA; d_call: TRBD2; v_call: TRBV7-6; cdr3_nt: TGTGCCAGCAGCTTAGCTGCTCTAGCGGGGCTCTCCTACGAGCAGTACTTC; cdr3_aa: CASSLAALAGLSYEQYF
j_call: TRBJ2-5; clone_size: NA; d_call: NA; v_call: TRBV4-2; cdr3_nt: TGTGCCAGCAGCCAAGGAGGGATCCAAGAGACCCAGTACTTC; cdr3_aa: CASSQGGIQETQYF
j_call: TRBJ2-7; clone_size: NA; d_call: TRBD1; v_call: TRBV5-1; cdr3_nt: TGCGCCAGCAGCTTGGACGGGACAGCCTCATCCTACGAGCAGTACTTC; cdr3_aa: CASSLDGTASSYEQYF
j_call: TRBJ2-3; clone_size: few; d_call: NA; v_call: TRBV6-4; cdr3_nt: TGTGCCAGCAGTGACTCATCTCGCGCGCCAGATACGCAGTATTTT; cdr3_aa: CASSDSSRAPDTQYF
j_call: TRBJ2-3; clone_size: NA; d_call: NA; v_call: TRBV2; cdr3_nt: TGTGCCAGCAGTGAACAACGAGACACAGATACGCAGTATTTT; cdr3_aa: CASSEQRDTDTQYF
j_call: TRBJ2-3; clone_size: NA; d_call: TRBD2; v_call: TRBV29-1; cdr3_nt: TGCAGCGTTGACTGGTGGGAGGCGGGAGAGAGAGATACGCAGTATTTT; cdr3_aa: CSVDWWEAGERDTQYF
j_call: TRBJ2-5; clone_size: NA; d_call: NA; v_call: TRBV18; cdr3_nt: TGTGCCAGCTCACCATCGCCAGATCATGCCCAGTACTTC; cdr3_aa: CASSPSPDHAQYF
j_call: TRBJ2-5; clone_size: NA; d_call: TRBD1; v_call: TRBV28; cdr3_nt: TGTGCCAGCAGTCCTCTCAGGACAGGGGGCAGGGAGACCCAGTACTTC; cdr3_aa: CASSPLRTGGRETQYF
j_call: TRBJ2-2; clone_size: NA; d_call: TRBD2; v_call: TRBV7-2; cdr3_nt: TGTGCCAGCAGCTTCCTAGCGGGAGGGATCCAAACCGGGGAGCTGTTTTTT; cdr3_aa: CASSFLAGGIQTGELFF
j_call: TRBJ1-6; clone_size: NA; d_call: TRBD1; v_call: TRBV10-3; cdr3_nt: TGTGCCATCAGTGATCAAACAGGGGATTCACCCCTCCACTTT; cdr3_aa: CAISDQTGDSPLHF
j_call: TRBJ2-2; clone_size: NA; d_call: NA; v_call: TRBV2; cdr3_nt: TGTGCCAGCAGTGAACAGGTGAACACCGGGGAGCTGTTTTTT; cdr3_aa: CASSEQVNTGELFF